This T cell receptor (beta chain) was sequenced in a study of shared clonotypes between healthy human individuals. Notes on the study in general: Shared clonotypes across all four donors exceeded non-shared ones in generation probability. Though the depth was large, rarefaction showed that sorted-subset sequencing was incomplete.

The assay was immunoSEQ multiplex PCR, and TCRdb's table has in-frame clones only and misses some. The table lists about 700,000 clones, approximately 90% of them singletons. Naive CD8 populations comprised CD45RO-negative cells positively selected for CCR7, excluding terminally differentiated effector memory CD45RA+ cells. Turning to this clone: The antigen remains unidentified.

Germline CDR1 LNHNV, CDR2 YYDKDF (reference sequence). This CDR3 region has 14 residues. The V and J ends lost 0 bases and 2 bases respectively, with 7 bases between them. Material for sequencing was naive CD8+ T cells sorted from blood. The receptor's source is a man aged 25-40 years in good health. The chain employs TRBV15 and TRBJ2-5, with D unresolved. The CDR3 here is CATSREYGQETQYF. In DNA, the CDR3 is TGTGCCACCAGCAGAGAGTACGGGCAAGAGACCCAGTACTTC.